These 30 T cell receptor beta chains originate from one sample sequenced in a study of T cell repertoires in cytomegalovirus infection. TCRdb re-derived calls from the reads in MiXCR, one entry per CDR3 protein. The profile shows fewer than 130,000 distinct CDR3 sequences, roughly 41% of them singletons. For these TCRs, the target antigens are not known. The material sequenced was CD8+ T cells from cultured PBMCs, taken from culture after CMV antigen stimulation. Source of these receptors: a human donor in good health (CMV status not recorded). Some clones in this sample may be carry-over from other donors' samples.

The J gene is TRBJ1-1, the V gene TRBV28; D remains ambiguous. CDR1 MDHEN and CDR2 SYDVKM come from the germline V gene. Deletions cut 5 bases from V and 3 bases from J, with 13 bases between. The CDR3 extends over 14 amino acids. The CDR3: CASSSRYGDTEAFF. The CDR3 nucleotides are TGTGCCAGCAGTAGCAGGTACGGGGACACTGAAGCTTTCTTT. Supplemented by reference TRBV28 and TRBJ1-1, the full variable domain reads DVKVTQSSRYLVKRTGEKVFLECVQDMDHENMFWYRQDPGLGLRLIYFSYDVKMKEKGDIPEGYSVSREKKERFSLILESASTNQTSMYLCASSSRYGDTEAFFGQGTRLTVV.

This clonotype was seen more than once but under ten times. The rearrangement uses TRBV6-6 and TRBJ2-7, with 11 bases matching TRBD2. Germline V gene sequence: CDR1 MNHNY, CDR2 SVGAGI (reference sequence). The CDR3 runs 14 residues. J gave up 2 bases and V 5 bases, and 2 bases lay outside the gene matches. CDR3 amino acids: CASSPGLAAYEQYF. CDR3 bases: TGTGCCAGCAGTCCGGGACTAGCGGCCTACGAGCAGTACTTC.

This clonotype came up once. The J gene is TRBJ1-4, the V gene TRBV7-2; tentatively, D is TRBD1 (6 bases). With 1 base removed from V and 8 bases from J, the gap between germline ends came to 14 bases. The CDR3 contains 15 residues. Germline-derived CDR1 and CDR2 are SGHTA and FQGNSA. The CDR3 region is CASSLGDTPREKLFF. CDR3 coding DNA: TGTGCCAGCAGCTTAGGGGACACGCCAAGGGAAAAACTGTTTTTT.

In its sample, this clonotype was seen a few times. The chain couples TRBV7-8 to TRBJ1-1, with D possibly matching TRBD1 (5 bases). Germline loops: CDR1 SGHVS, CDR2 FQNEAQ. Between the trimmed V and J ends, which lost 5 bases and 1 base, there was a span of 14 bases. The CDR3 consists of 15 residues. The CDR3 coding sequence is TGTGCCAGCAGCACTAGGGGAGGAGGGAACACTGAAGCTTTCTTT. It encodes CASSTRGGGNTEAFF.

In this sample, this clonotype turned up a few times. This sequence joins TRBV9 and TRBJ1-2; the D is unclear. Trimming removed 4 bases at V and 4 bases at J, with 17 bases between. The germline CDR1 and CDR2 sequences are SGDLS and YYNGEE. The CDR3 spans 15 residues. The CDR3: CASSLGQDGPYGYTF. CDR3 in DNA: TGTGCCAGCAGCCTTGGGCAGGACGGACCCTATGGCTACACCTTC.

The chain links TRBV7-2 to TRBJ2-2; D gene uncertain. This CDR3 has 15 residues. Trimming stripped 1 base from V and 8 bases from J, with 14 bases between. Germline V gene lookup returns CDR1 SGHTA and CDR2 FQGNSA. CDR3 bases: TGTGCCAGCAGCTTAGGGTGGCTGGGTTCAGGGGAGCTGTTTTTT. Translating gives CASSLGWLGSGELFF.

This clonotype was counted many times. The V and J genes are TRBV12-3 or TRBV12-4 and TRBJ1-1; D is unresolved. V lost 4 bases, J lost 2 bases, and 14 bases lay in between. CDR3 length equals 15 residues. This CDR3 is CASSSIQYINTEAFF. The CDR3 DNA follows: TGTGCCAGCAGTTCGATCCAATATATTAACACTGAAGCTTTCTTT.

This chain connects TRBV9 to TRBJ2-1, with 8 bases aligning to TRBD2. The CDR3 contains 17 residues. V dropped 4 bases and J dropped 0; count of bases not matched to a gene: 9. Germline V gene data show CDR1 as SGDLS and CDR2 as YYNGEE. The CDR3: CASSSRGGSSSYNEQFF. CDR3 in DNA: TGTGCCAGCAGCTCCCGCGGGGGGTCAAGCTCCTACAATGAGCAGTTCTTC.

CDR3 loop: CASSLGPQPQHF. The CDR3 DNA reads TGTGCCAGCAGCTTAGGTCCCCAGCCCCAGCATTTT. The chain carries TRBV7-6 and TRBJ1-5; D gene ambiguous. This CDR3 region has 12 residues. V was clipped by 1 base and J by 7 bases, with 5 bases between them. Germline CDR1 is SGHVS and CDR2 is FNYEAQ.

The V gene is TRBV27, the J gene TRBJ1-4; 11 bases line up with TRBD1. Germline-derived CDR1 and CDR2 are MNHEY and SMNVEV (reference sequence). V trimming: 6 bases; J trimming: 13 bases; junction bases outside the gene matches: 13. The CDR3 is 15 residues long. The CDR3, as DNA: TGTGCCAGCAGCCCCCACCGGGACAGGGGGACAGCACTGTTTTTT. Translated: CASSPHRDRGTALFF.

This clonotype showed up just once. The CDR3 sequence: CSVAGQPNFKGAFF. CDR3 nucleotide sequence: TGCAGCGTTGCGGGACAGCCCAACTTCAAGGGGGCTTTCTTT. The chain combines TRBV29-1 with TRBJ1-1; 7 positions agree with TRBD1. The V gene end was trimmed by 4 bases and the J gene end by 11 bases; junction bases not matched to a gene: 16. The CDR3 runs to 14 residues. Germline V gene lookup returns CDR1 SQVTM and CDR2 ANQGSEA.

The chain joins TRBV7-2 to TRBJ2-7; D tentatively reads TRBD1 or TRBD2 (5 bases each). Trimming stripped 2 bases from V and 5 bases from J, with 16 bases between. CDR3 length: 15 amino acids. CDR1 and CDR2 (germline): SGHTA, FQGNSA. CDR3 in amino acids: CASSLSWDPPDEQYF. In DNA form, the CDR3 reads TGTGCCAGCAGCTTAAGTTGGGACCCGCCTGACGAGCAGTACTTC.

The V and J genes are TRBV12-3 or TRBV12-4 and TRBJ1-6; D gene unclear. The V end was cut by 4 bases, the J end by 5 bases, with 9 bases between. The CDR3 consists of 14 residues. CDR3 sequence (DNA): TGTGCCAGCAGTTACGGACGGAATAATTCACCCCTCCACTTT. Translated: CASSYGRNNSPLHF.

This clonotype appeared once. J is TRBJ2-1 and V is TRBV2; D may correspond to TRBD1 or TRBD2 (6 bases each). CDR1 and CDR2 (germline): SNHLY, FYNNEI. The CDR3 length is 16 residues. V lost 7 bases, J lost 0 bases, and 16 bases lay in between. The CDR3 region is CASNGGHPRSYNEQFF. The CDR3 coding sequence is TGTGCCAGCAACGGGGGCCATCCCCGCTCCTACAATGAGCAGTTCTTC.

Written as DNA, the CDR3 is TGTGCCAGCAGTTACGAGCCAGGATATTCACCCCTCCACTTT. Translation gives CASSYEPGYSPLHF. The chain has TRBV6-2 or TRBV6-3 and TRBJ1-6, with D unclear. The CDR3 runs to 14 residues. The V end was cut by 2 bases, the J end by 8 bases, with 10 bases between. Germline V gene lookup returns CDR1 MNHEY and CDR2 SVGEGT.

This chain joins TRBV29-1 and TRBJ2-7; TRBD1 agrees at 7 bases. The CDR3 runs to 13 residues. J was trimmed by 8 bases and V by 7 bases; bases with no gene match: 14. CDR1 and CDR2 from the germline V gene are SQVTM and ANQGSEA. CDR3 sequence: CSGPGQQARKQYF. CDR3 DNA sequence: TGCAGCGGGCCGGGACAGCAAGCACGAAAGCAGTACTTC.

The V gene is TRBV13, the J gene TRBJ1-5; perhaps TRBD1 as D (6 bases). The V and J ends lost 2 bases and 9 bases respectively, with 20 bases between them. The CDR3 loop spans 16 amino acids. CDR1 is PRHDT, CDR2 FYEKMQ, per germline (reference sequence). The CDR3 protein is CASSLTMGGGRGPQHF. In DNA, the CDR3 is TGTGCCAGCAGCTTAACTATGGGGGGGGGCCGGGGGCCCCAGCATTTT.

CDR3 amino acids: CASSQDLNRDEQYF. The CDR3 DNA is TGCGCCAGCAGCCAAGACCTAAACAGGGACGAGCAGTACTTC. This sequence joins TRBV4-1 and TRBJ2-7, with D perhaps TRBD1 (6 bases). The germline V and J ends were trimmed by 0 bases and 5 bases, with 11 bases remaining between them. CDR1 and CDR2 (germline): MGHRA, YSYEKL. CDR3 length: 14 amino acids.

This clonotype was detected a few times. The rearrangement joins TRBV5-1 to TRBJ2-3, with a possible D match to TRBD2 (5 bases). Trimming stripped 3 bases from V and 0 bases from J, with 11 bases between. The length of the CDR3 is 15 residues. Germline V CDR1 and CDR2: SGHRS, YFSETQ. CDR3: CASSSLGVSTDTQYF. In DNA form, the CDR3 reads TGCGCCAGCAGCTCACTGGGAGTCAGCACAGATACGCAGTATTTT.

The genes are TRBV19 and TRBJ2-3, with 11 bases matching TRBD2. Germline V gene sequence: CDR1 LNHDA, CDR2 SQIVND (reference sequence). J was trimmed by 3 bases and V by 5 bases; bases with no gene match: 7. The CDR3 runs 16 residues. CDR3 in amino acids: CASSHGTSGITDTQYF. CDR3 in DNA: TGTGCCAGTAGTCACGGGACTAGCGGCATAACAGATACGCAGTATTTT.

The rearrangement joins TRBV27 to TRBJ1-1; D is unresolved. V lost 6 bases and J 3 bases, leaving 11 bases between the germline ends. The CDR3 sequence is 13 residues long. Germline CDR1 is MNHEY and CDR2 is SMNVEV (reference sequence). The DNA for the CDR3 is TGTGCCAGCAGCCCCTGGGGTGACACTGAAGCTTTCTTT. Protein sequence: CASSPWGDTEAFF.

This clonotype was seen ten or more times. The chain carries TRBV7-6 and TRBJ2-3, with 8 bases matching TRBD1. With V trimmed by 1 base and J by 3 bases, 0 bases remained unmatched. Per germline, CDR1 SGHVS and CDR2 FNYEAQ. The CDR3 totals 14 residues. DNA of the CDR3: TGTGCCAGCAGCTTAGGGACAGGGACAGATACGCAGTATTTT. It translates to CASSLGTGTDTQYF.

This chain joins TRBV7-6 and TRBJ1-1; 9 bases map to TRBD1. The CDR3 sequence is 15 residues long. Germline-derived CDR1 and CDR2 are SGHVS and FNYEAQ. Losses at the gene ends were 3 bases for V and 0 bases for J; bases not matched to a gene: 2. CDR3 coding DNA: TGTGCCAGCAGCTTGGGGGACAGGGTGAACACTGAAGCTTTCTTT. Translation: CASSLGDRVNTEAFF.

The rearrangement joins TRBV12-5 to TRBJ1-1; 8 bases map to TRBD1. V lost 6 bases to trimming and J lost 4 bases; unmatched junction nucleotides: 4. The germline V gene encodes CDR1 LGHNT and CDR2 FRNRAP. This CDR3 contains 13 residues. CDR3 in DNA: TGTGCTAGTGGGGCAGGGGGCATCACTGAAGCTTTCTTT. Amino acid sequence: CASGAGGITEAFF.

This clonotype was detected many times. The V call is TRBV6-6, the J call TRBJ2-3, with D perhaps matching TRBD2 (5 bases). CDR3 size: 15 residues. CDR1 is MNHNY, CDR2 SVGAGI, per germline (reference sequence). V was clipped by 6 bases and J by 6 bases, with 19 bases between them. CDR3 bases: TGTGCCAGCAGCCTTACAAACGGGGTTGGGGATACGCAGTATTTT. It is translated as CASSLTNGVGDTQYF.

This clonotype was seen repeatedly, ten times or more. The chain recombines TRBV7-9 with TRBJ2-3; possible D gene TRBD2, 6 bases. The CDR3 is 16 amino acids. CDR1 and CDR2 (germline): SEHNR, FQNEAQ (reference sequence). Between the trimmed V and J ends, which lost 7 bases and 4 bases, there was a span of 21 bases. The CDR3 loop is CASTQPEGWGADTQYF. For the CDR3, the DNA is TGTGCCAGCACCCAACCCGAGGGGTGGGGGGCAGATACGCAGTATTTT.

This clonotype was counted between two and nine times. V gene TRBV2 combines with J gene TRBJ2-4; TRBD1 matches 7 bases. V shed 11 bases, J shed 0 bases, and the junction held 13 bases outside the gene matches. The CDR3 covers 16 residues. CDR1 is SNHLY, CDR2 FYNNEI, per germline. The CDR3 DNA reads TGTGCCTATGTGAGACAGGGTGGACTAGCCAAAAACATTCAGTACTTC. As protein: CAYVRQGGLAKNIQYF.

J is TRBJ2-2 and V is TRBV7-9; D is unclear. Germline lookup yields CDR1 SEHNR and CDR2 FQNEAQ (reference sequence). Between the trimmed V and J ends, which lost 5 bases and 8 bases, there was a span of 9 bases. This CDR3 region has 12 residues. The CDR3 bases are TGTGCCAGCAGCACCCCCGGAGGGGAGCTGTTTTTT. This encodes CASSTPGGELFF.

CDR3 DNA: TGTGCCAGTAGTACAGAGACCTACGAGCAGTACTTC. It encodes CASSTETYEQYF. The chain has TRBV19 and TRBJ2-7; D not certain. The CDR3 runs 12 residues. Germline V CDR1 and CDR2: LNHDA, SQIVND (reference sequence). V dropped 4 bases and J dropped 2 bases, with 6 bases sitting between them.

There are many counts of this clonotype. The V gene is TRBV20-1, the J gene TRBJ1-1, with D unclear. This CDR3 region has 11 residues. The germline V gene has CDR1 DFQATT and CDR2 SNEGSKA (reference sequence). The V gene lost 0 bases and the J gene lost 7 bases, with 6 bases spanning the gap. The CDR3 spells CSAREMGEAFF. In nucleotides, the CDR3 is TGCAGTGCTAGAGAGATGGGTGAAGCTTTCTTT.